This entry describes one T cell receptor beta chain. Its antigen is unknown. It has no much larger one-base neighbor in the sample; base qualities were not kept. Collaborating institutions collected whole blood in K2EDTA tubes following their own protocols. Collaborator samples were shipped for TCRbeta analysis as frozen whole blood, isolated PBMCs, or DNA extracted from either sample type. The sample belongs to a study of blood T cell repertoires in COVID-19 (dated by TCRdb to 2020 to 2021). About the study as a whole: Samples from collaborators originated in the United States, Italy and Spain and spanned both the acute and convalescent phases of COVID-19. The material from the prospective study consisted of cDNA or gDNA derived from T cells, B-cell-depleted T cells, or PBMCs. The dataset comprised deeply sampled blood TCRbeta repertoires from subjects exposed to, actively infected with, or recovered from COVID-19. The repertoires were released in a freely available public database intended as a resource for research on the immune response to SARS-CoV-2. The samples were drawn from the first 160 participants of the ongoing ImmuneRACE study and from under 1,500 subjects provided by 6 global collaborators. A de-identified subject ID, COVID-19 status, age in years and sex were almost always included in the sample metadata. Where available, HLA class I and class II types were obtained from metadata supplied by the sample provider rather than from assay-based typing. Study-wide findings and limitations: The amount of clinical and demographic metadata varied by source and participant and was provided uncurated.

TCRbeta CDR3 regions were amplified from genomic DNA using the immunoSEQ Assay, a bias-controlled multiplex PCR. The original methods were these. The number of nucleated cells in each sample was estimated from the amplification of reference gene primers within the assay. To quantify the absolute abundance of each unique TCRbeta CDR3 rearrangement, sequence reads were collapsed and filtered. For each sample, productive Simpson clonality was calculated as the square root of Simpson's diversity index across productive rearrangements. Drawn from immuneACCESS, this table holds only the in-frame rearrangements with V and J called that TCRdb kept. Clones are partly lost; checked studies trace under half to an unresolved V gene and leave the rest unexplained. The DNA was the basis for D and trimming; V, J and clone size are from that table. The sample yields roughly 150,000 clones; more than 70% were counted once. More than 9% of the sample rests with the top ten.

Sequenced material: peripheral blood. The sequence came from an elderly woman with active or convalescent COVID-19.

The CDR3 sequence is CASSPDHSDTQYF. The DNA sequence follows: TGTGCCAGTAGCCCTGATCACTCAGATACGCAGTATTTT. Here the chain combines TRBV19 and TRBJ2-3; no D gene can be assigned with confidence. From the cysteine through the phenylalanine, the CDR3 covers 13 amino acids. Kept here is only the CDR3 DNA, which spans 39 bases and is read in frame from base 1. The germline V gene encodes CDR1 LNHDA and CDR2 SQIVND (reference sequence). V and J are truncated by 6 bases and 4 bases respectively, leaving an intervening sequence of 11 bases.